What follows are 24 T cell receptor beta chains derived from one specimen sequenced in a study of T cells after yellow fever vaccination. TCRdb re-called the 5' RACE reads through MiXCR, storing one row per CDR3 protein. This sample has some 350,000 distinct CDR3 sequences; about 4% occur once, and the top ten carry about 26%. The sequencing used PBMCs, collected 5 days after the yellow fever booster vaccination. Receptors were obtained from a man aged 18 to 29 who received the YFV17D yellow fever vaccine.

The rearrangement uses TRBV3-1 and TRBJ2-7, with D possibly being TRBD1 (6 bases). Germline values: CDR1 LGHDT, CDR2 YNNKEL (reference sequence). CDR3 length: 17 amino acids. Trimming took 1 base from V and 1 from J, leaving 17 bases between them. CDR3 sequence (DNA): TGTGCCAGCAGCCAAGCCCACGGGTGGGGGCGATCCTACGAGCAGTACTTC. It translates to CASSQAHGWGRSYEQYF.

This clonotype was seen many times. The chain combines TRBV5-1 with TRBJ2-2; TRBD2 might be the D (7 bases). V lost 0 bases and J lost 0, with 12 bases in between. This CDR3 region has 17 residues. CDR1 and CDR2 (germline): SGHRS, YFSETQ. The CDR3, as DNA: TGCGCCAGCAGCTTGGCCCGGGGGGCGTCGAACACCGGGGAGCTGTTTTTT. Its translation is CASSLARGASNTGELFF.

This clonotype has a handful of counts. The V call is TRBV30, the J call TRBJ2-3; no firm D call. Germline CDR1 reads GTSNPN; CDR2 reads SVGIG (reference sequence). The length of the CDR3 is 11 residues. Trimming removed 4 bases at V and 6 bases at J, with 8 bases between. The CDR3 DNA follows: TGTGCCTGGACGCCAGCGGATACGCAGTATTTT. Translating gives CAWTPADTQYF.

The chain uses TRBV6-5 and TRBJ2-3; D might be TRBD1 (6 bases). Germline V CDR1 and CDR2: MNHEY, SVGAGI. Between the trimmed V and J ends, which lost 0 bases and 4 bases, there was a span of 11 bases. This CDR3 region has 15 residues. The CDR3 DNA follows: TGTGCCAGCAGTTACTCCACAGGGTTCGCAGATACGCAGTATTTT. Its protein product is CASSYSTGFADTQYF.

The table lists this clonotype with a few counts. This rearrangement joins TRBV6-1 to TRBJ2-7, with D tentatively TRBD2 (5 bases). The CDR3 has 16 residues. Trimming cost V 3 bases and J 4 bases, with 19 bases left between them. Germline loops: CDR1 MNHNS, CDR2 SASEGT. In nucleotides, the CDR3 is TGTGCCAGCAGTGATATGTCCAGCGGATATTATTACGAGCAGTACGTC. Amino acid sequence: CASSDMSSGYYYEQYV.

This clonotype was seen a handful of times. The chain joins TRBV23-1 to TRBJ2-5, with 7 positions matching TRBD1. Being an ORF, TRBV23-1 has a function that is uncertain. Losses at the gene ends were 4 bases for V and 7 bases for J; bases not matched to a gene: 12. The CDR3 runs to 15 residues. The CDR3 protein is CASSRAGTVRGTQYF. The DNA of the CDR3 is TGCGCCAGCAGTCGAGCCGGGACAGTGAGGGGGACCCAGTACTTC.

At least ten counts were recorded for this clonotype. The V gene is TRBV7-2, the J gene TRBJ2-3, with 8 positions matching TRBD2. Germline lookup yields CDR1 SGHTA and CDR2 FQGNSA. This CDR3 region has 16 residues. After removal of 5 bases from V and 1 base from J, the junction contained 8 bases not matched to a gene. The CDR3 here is CASSPLAGMGTDTQYF. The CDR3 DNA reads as TGTGCCAGCAGCCCCTTAGCGGGGATGGGCACAGATACGCAGTATTTT.

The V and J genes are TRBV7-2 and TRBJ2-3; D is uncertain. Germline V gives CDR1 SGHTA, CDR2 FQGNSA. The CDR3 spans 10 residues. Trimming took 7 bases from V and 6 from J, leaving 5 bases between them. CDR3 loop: CASMADTQYF. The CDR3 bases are TGTGCCAGCATGGCGGATACGCAGTATTTT.

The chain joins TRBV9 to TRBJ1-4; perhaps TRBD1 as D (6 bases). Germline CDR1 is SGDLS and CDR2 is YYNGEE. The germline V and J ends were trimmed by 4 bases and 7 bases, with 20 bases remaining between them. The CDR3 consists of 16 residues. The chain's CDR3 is CASSPEGWGGGEKLFF. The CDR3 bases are TGTGCCAGCAGCCCCGAAGGTTGGGGGGGCGGTGAAAAACTGTTTTTT. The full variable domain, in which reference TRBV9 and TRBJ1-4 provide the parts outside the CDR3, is DSGVTQTPKHLITATGQRVTLRCSPRSGDLSVYWYQQSLDQGLQFLIQYYNGEERAKGNILERFSAQQFPDLHSELNLSSLELGDSALYFCASSPEGWGGGEKLFFGSGTQLSVL.

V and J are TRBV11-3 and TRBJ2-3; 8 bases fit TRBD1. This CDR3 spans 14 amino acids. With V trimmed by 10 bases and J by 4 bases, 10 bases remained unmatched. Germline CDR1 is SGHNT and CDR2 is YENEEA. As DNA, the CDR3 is TGTGCCACCTCACAGGGGGAGATCGCAGATACGCAGTATTTT. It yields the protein CATSQGEIADTQYF.

In nucleotides, the CDR3 is TGTGCCAGCAGTCCATGGGGGGGGAGCACTGAAGCTTTCTTT. This encodes CASSPWGGSTEAFF. The chain uses TRBV27 and TRBJ1-1; D may be TRBD1 (5 bases). Per the germline V gene, CDR1 is MNHEY and CDR2 is SMNVEV (reference sequence). The CDR3 contains 14 residues. The ends were cut back, 5 bases at V and 4 bases at J, with 14 bases in the middle.

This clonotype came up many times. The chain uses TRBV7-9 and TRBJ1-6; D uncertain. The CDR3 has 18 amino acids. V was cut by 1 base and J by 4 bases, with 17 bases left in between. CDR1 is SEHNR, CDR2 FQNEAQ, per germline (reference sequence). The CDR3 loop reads CASSLETPTNTYNSPLHF. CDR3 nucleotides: TGTGCCAGCAGCTTAGAAACCCCTACTAATACATATAATTCACCCCTCCACTTT.

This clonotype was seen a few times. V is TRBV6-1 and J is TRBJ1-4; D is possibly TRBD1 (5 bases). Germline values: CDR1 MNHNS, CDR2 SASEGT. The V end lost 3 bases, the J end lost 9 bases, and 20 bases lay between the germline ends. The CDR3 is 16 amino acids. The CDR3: CASSDTGTPRRKKLFF. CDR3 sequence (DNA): TGTGCCAGCAGTGACACCGGGACTCCTAGACGGAAAAAACTGTTTTTT.

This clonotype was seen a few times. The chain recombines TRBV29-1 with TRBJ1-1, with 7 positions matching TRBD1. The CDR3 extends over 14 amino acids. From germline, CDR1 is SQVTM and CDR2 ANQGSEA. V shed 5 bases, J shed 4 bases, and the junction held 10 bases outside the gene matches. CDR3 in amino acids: CSVSSTGVSTEAFF. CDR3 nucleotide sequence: TGCAGCGTTTCATCTACAGGGGTCAGCACTGAAGCTTTCTTT.

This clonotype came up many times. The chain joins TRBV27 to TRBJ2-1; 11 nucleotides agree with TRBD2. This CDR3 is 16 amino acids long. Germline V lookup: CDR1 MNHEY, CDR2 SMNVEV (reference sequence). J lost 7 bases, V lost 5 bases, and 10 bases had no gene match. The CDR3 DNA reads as TGTGCCAGCAGTCCAACATCGACTAGCGGGGCAAATGAGCAGTTCTTC. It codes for CASSPTSTSGANEQFF.

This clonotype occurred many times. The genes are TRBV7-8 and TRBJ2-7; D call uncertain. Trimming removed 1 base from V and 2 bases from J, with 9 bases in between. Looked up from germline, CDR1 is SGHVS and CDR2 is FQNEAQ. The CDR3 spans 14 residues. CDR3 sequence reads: CASSLGRQPYEQYV. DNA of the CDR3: TGTGCCAGCAGCTTAGGCCGTCAACCCTACGAGCAGTACGTC.

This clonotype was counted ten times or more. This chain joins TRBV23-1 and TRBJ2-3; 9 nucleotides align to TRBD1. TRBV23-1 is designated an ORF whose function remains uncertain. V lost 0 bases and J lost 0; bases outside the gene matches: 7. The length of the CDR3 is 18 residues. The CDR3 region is CASSQSGDRVGSTDTQYF. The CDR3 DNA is TGCGCCAGCAGTCAATCGGGGGACAGGGTGGGTAGCACAGATACGCAGTATTTT.

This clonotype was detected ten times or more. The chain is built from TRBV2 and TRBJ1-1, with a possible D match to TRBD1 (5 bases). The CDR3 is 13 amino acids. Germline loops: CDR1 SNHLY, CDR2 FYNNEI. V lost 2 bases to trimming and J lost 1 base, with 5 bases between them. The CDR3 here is CASSEQGNTEAFF. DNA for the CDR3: TGTGCCAGCAGTGAACAGGGGAACACTGAAGCTTTCTTT.

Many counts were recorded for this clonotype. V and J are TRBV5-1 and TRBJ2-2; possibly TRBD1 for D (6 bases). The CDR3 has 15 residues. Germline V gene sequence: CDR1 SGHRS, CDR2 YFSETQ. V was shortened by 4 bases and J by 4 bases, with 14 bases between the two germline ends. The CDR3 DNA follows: TGCGCCAGCAGCAAACGGACAGATCTCACCGGGGAGCTGTTTTTT. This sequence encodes CASSKRTDLTGELFF.

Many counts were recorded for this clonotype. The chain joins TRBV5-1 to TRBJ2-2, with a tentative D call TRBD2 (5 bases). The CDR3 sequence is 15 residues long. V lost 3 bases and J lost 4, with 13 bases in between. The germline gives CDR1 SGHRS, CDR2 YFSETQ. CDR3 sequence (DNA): TGCGCCAGCAGCTCCGGGCTGGGGAGCACCGGGGAGCTGTTTTTT. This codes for CASSSGLGSTGELFF.

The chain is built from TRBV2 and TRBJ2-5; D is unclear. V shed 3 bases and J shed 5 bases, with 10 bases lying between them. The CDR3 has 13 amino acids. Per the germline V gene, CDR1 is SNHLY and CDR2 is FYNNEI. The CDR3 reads CASSDGVRETQYF. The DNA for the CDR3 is TGTGCCAGCAGTGATGGCGTTCGGGAGACCCAGTACTTC.

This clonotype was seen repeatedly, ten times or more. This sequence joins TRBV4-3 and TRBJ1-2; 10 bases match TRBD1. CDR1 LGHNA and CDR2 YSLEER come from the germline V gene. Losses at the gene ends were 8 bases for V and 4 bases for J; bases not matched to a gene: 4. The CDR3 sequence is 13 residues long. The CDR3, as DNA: TGCGCCAGCGGGGACAGGGGAGGCTATGGCTACACCTTC. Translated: CASGDRGGYGYTF.

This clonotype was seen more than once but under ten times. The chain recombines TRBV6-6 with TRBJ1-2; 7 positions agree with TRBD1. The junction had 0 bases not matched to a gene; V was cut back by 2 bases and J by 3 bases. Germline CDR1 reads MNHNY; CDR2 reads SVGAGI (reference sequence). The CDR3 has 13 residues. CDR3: CASSYGTDYGYTF. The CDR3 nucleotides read TGTGCCAGCAGTTACGGGACAGACTATGGCTACACCTTC.

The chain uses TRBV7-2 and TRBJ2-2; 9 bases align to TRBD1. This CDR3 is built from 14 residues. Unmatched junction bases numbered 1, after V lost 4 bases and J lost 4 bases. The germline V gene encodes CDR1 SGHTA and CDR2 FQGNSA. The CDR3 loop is CASSWDRVTGELFF. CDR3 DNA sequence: TGTGCCAGCAGCTGGGACAGGGTCACCGGGGAGCTGTTTTTT.